This TCR beta chain stems from a study of Ad26.COV2.S vaccination and SARS-CoV-2 variants. General observations from the study: Vaccine recipients showed a spike-specific TCR breadth that was higher than in placebo recipients.

Treatment denoted: 19 received Ad26.COV2.S at low or high dose, single or two shots; 5 received placebo; per-sample allocation not given. The study sampled participants on day 63 after the first vaccine or placebo injection. Germline-derived CDR1 and CDR2 are MDHEN and SYDVKM. The V and J ends lost 5 bases and 1 base respectively, with 18 bases between them. The CDR3 has 16 amino acids. With respect to this clone: What it recognizes is unknown.

Generated by immunoSEQ multiplex PCR, the TCRdb table keeps only in-frame clones and is missing some. The sample has fewer than 600,000 clones, 80% to 90% seen once. The clonotype originates from a person aged 18-65 years who received the Ad26.COV2.S COVID-19 vaccine or a placebo. The chain combines TRBV28 with TRBJ2-7, with TRBD2 as a possible D gene (6 bases). Sequences were derived from peripheral blood, sampled in a trial of Ad26.COV2.S vaccine versus placebo. The CDR3 DNA is TGTGCCAGCAGTCCTAGGTGGGGGGTCCGTTCCTACGAGCAGTACTTC. Translating gives CASSPRWGVRSYEQYF.